This paragraph reports one TCR beta chain. Its antigen remains unknown. V dropped 3 bases and J dropped 5 bases, with 5 bases sitting between them. The CDR3 is 11 residues long. Germline V gives CDR1 SQVTM, CDR2 ANQGSEA. The method was immunoSEQ multiplex PCR; TCRdb's version includes in-frame clones alone and lacks a portion of them. Of over a million clones in the sample, around 97% are singletons; the top ten hold more than 0.9%. This specimen belongs to a study of shared clonotypes between healthy human individuals. General observations from the study: Several donors shared approximately 5% of their naive CD4 clonotypes. Specimens sampled were limited to blood, with tissue repertoires likely differing.

This chain links TRBV29-1 with TRBJ1-3, with D unclear. Sequencing was done on a sample of naive CD4+ T cells sorted from blood. As to subset: CD45RA+ positively selected. This receptor was taken from a man aged 30 to 45 in good health. The CDR3 sequence: CSVEERNTIYF. CDR3 coding DNA: TGCAGCGTTGAGGAGCGAAACACCATATATTTT.